The clone carrying this T cell receptor beta chain occurred many times. Its specificity is unknown. This record belongs to a study of early T cells in non-severe SARS-CoV-2 infection. General study findings and limits: Using VDJdb, the matching emphasized anti-spike CD8 responses while missing private and CD4 specificities.

TCRdb passed the 5' RACE reads through MiXCR, listing each CDR3 protein once. The sample comprises more than 45,000 distinct CDR3 sequences, roughly 5.9% of which are singletons, and roughly 7% rests with the top ten. The CDR3 loop spans 14 amino acids. Per the germline V gene, CDR1 is SGHRS and CDR2 is YFSETQ. V lost 4 bases and J lost 1, with 11 bases in between. The sample consisted of whole blood. The sequence was obtained from an adult who was a healthcare worker with PCR-confirmed SARS-CoV-2 infection or an uninfected control (not recorded which). The chain links TRBV5-1 to TRBJ2-5; a possible D gene is TRBD1 (5 bases). The CDR3 reads CASSPGHLQETQYF. The CDR3 DNA follows: TGCGCCAGCAGCCCAGGACACCTCCAAGAGACCCAGTACTTC.